These T cell receptor beta chains were read from a single sample in a study of post-analysis software for immune sequencing data. Using its own MiXCR run on the PCR reads, TCRdb lists one record per CDR3 protein. There are over 700,000 distinct CDR3 sequences in the sample; roughly 27% occur only once, and more than 0.45% lies in the top ten. Sequenced input: blood. The receptor set was obtained from a girl under 18 with multiple sclerosis. The conserved cysteine and the conserved F or W are not part of the CDR3 here. Each record gives: V gene, D gene, J gene, CDR3 protein. A D gene is named only where the DNA matches it firmly.

TRBV3-1,TRBD1,TRBJ1-2,ASTRTGSGYT
TRBV10-3,-,TRBJ2-5,ASQAGIQETQY
TRBV20-1,-,TRBJ2-4,SAGVGRGLAKNIQY
TRBV29-1,-,TRBJ2-5,SGRRSSQETQY
TRBV7-2,-,TRBJ1-1,ASHTLGRNTEAF
TRBV27,TRBD1,TRBJ2-1,ASTGQGNEQF
TRBV6-6,-,TRBJ2-1,ASSYSAGKQF
TRBV6-6,TRBD1,TRBJ1-1,ASSYPQGASNTEAF
TRBV10-2,-,TRBJ2-2,ASSEASGYGELF
TRBV6-2/TRBV6-3,-,TRBJ1-5,ASRPRGFSNQPQH
TRBV5-1,-,TRBJ2-2,ASSLISATNTGELF
TRBV29-1,-,TRBJ2-7,SVEATVSYEQY
TRBV7-8,-,TRBJ1-4,ASTAAGSEKLF
TRBV11-2,TRBD1,TRBJ2-5,ASSLDGQGAMETQY
TRBV20-1,-,TRBJ2-3,SASLRRYTDTQY
TRBV20-1,-,TRBJ1-5,SASTPDQPQH
TRBV7-2,TRBD2,TRBJ2-1,ASSLDRGEGYNEQF
TRBV28,TRBD2,TRBJ2-7,ASSGSGRLSYEQY
TRBV20-1,-,-,SAWTAETQY
TRBV7-2,TRBD1,TRBJ2-7,ASSRDSPRSTYEQY
TRBV7-2,TRBD2,TRBJ2-1,ACSLGLAALSSYNEQF
TRBV6-4,TRBD2,TRBJ2-1,ASSDGLAGDVSEQF
TRBV2,-,TRBJ1-5,ASSARTDGNQPQH
TRBV5-1,-,TRBJ2-3,ASSPRREPSPDTQY
TRBV10-3,-,-,AIRPGFSGYEQY
TRBV7-9,-,TRBJ2-5,ASTPARGETQY
TRBV20-1,-,TRBJ2-5,SARGGTGRRQETQY
TRBV29-1,TRBD2,TRBJ2-6,SVEDPTASGGIRSGANVLT
TRBV3-1,-,TRBJ1-5,ASSQDLTGQPQH
TRBV20-1,-,TRBJ2-4,SATGVSGKNIQY
TRBV20-1,TRBD1,TRBJ1-1,SARETGLGTEAF
TRBV24-1,TRBD1,-,ATSQQGYEQY
TRBV7-2,TRBD1,TRBJ2-7,ASSLGQGARGVQY
TRBV12-3/TRBV12-4,-,TRBJ1-4,ASSWGRVDEKLF
TRBV6-5,-,TRBJ1-4,ASGFLADEKLF
TRBV4-2,-,TRBJ1-6,ASSQDLTGPSNSPLH
TRBV28,-,TRBJ2-1,ASSLPGFAYNEQF
TRBV5-1,-,TRBJ2-1,ASSDNWGNEQF
TRBV7-7,-,TRBJ2-3,ASSSVAADTQY
TRBV5-1,-,TRBJ1-1,ASRNAGGNEAF
TRBV12-3/TRBV12-4,TRBD1,TRBJ2-5,ASSLMGQKQETQY
TRBV29-1,-,TRBJ1-1,SVDQGPGTEAF
TRBV27,-,TRBJ1-1,ASSRAQLNTEAF
TRBV5-1,TRBD1,TRBJ2-6,ASSHRTGSISGANVRT
TRBV6-2/TRBV6-3,TRBD2,TRBJ2-1,ASSYSPPSGVYNEQF
TRBV6-5,-,TRBJ2-5,ASSYNPRETQY
TRBV9,-,TRBJ2-1,ASSVGPGPNEQF
TRBV9,TRBD2,TRBJ2-7,ASSVGSGTSYEQY
TRBV12-3/TRBV12-4,TRBD1,TRBJ2-5,ASSLGTGFLPETQY
TRBV29-1,TRBD1,TRBJ1-2,SARDRDDYGYT